The entry below gives a single T cell receptor (beta chain) sequence along with its context. No antigen is known for it. The data were taken from a study of T cells in tuberculosis. Study-wide background: In South Africa, adults with active tuberculosis were compared with IGRA-negative and latently infected IGRA-positive adolescents. Study-wide points: GEM motif frequencies gave 55% to 75% accuracy; the GMM repertoire gave 80% to 90%.

In germline, CDR1 is LNHDA, CDR2 SQIVND (reference sequence). Trimming at V came to 5 bases and at J to 4 bases, leaving 5 bases not matched to a gene. The CDR3 has 15 residues. TCRdb's copy holds only in-frame clones and misses some; the assay was immunoSEQ multiplex PCR. The repertoire consists of about 31,000 clones, with 95% to 97% occurring once and the leading ten covering less than 7.5%. The rearrangement joins TRBV19 to TRBJ1-2; the match to TRBD1 covers 12 bases. The specimen was PBMCs. This sequence was found in a donor aged 10 to 29 with latent tuberculosis or without tuberculosis infection. The CDR3 is CASSASGQGAYGYTF. CDR3 nucleotides: TGTGCCAGTAGTGCGTCGGGACAGGGGGCCTATGGCTACACCTTC.